Listed below are T cell receptor beta chains from one sample, sequenced in a study of regulatory T cells in long-lasting Graves disease. TCRdb called the multiplex PCR reads again in MiXCR, with one record for every CDR3 protein. The data contain 300,000 or so distinct CDR3 sequences, about 19% of them seen just once; the ten biggest clones take up 29%. The sample was peripheral blood mononuclear cells (PBMCs), taken when the disease was refractory, from a patient treated with antithyroid drugs. The receptors originated from a female donor with Graves disease. The CDR3 runs from the conserved cysteine through the conserved F or W. Fields, in order: V gene, D gene, clone size, CDR3 length, J gene, CDR3 protein, CDR3 DNA. A D gene is named only where the DNA matches it firmly. Size is omitted from some rows. Given values are once, few, many or a class for expanded clones.

V gene: TRBV27
D gene: -
clone size: few
CDR3 length: 14
J gene: TRBJ1-5
CDR3 protein: CASSLRTEGQPQHF
CDR3 DNA: TGTGCCAGCAGTTTGCGGACAGAGGGTCAGCCCCAGCATTTT

V gene: TRBV6-1
D gene: TRBD2
clone size: many
CDR3 length: 21
J gene: TRBJ2-2
CDR3 protein: CASSAKAPGLAGGPGTGELFF
CDR3 DNA: TGTGCCAGCAGTGCCAAAGCCCCGGGACTAGCGGGAGGGCCAGGCACCGGGGAGCTGTTTTTT

V gene: TRBV6-1
D gene: TRBD1
clone size: many
CDR3 length: 15
J gene: TRBJ2-7
CDR3 protein: CASSPGQGSTYEQYF
CDR3 DNA: TGTGCCAGCAGTCCTGGACAGGGGTCCACCTACGAGCAGTACTTC

V gene: TRBV6-9
D gene: TRBD2
clone size: -
CDR3 length: 17
J gene: TRBJ2-3
CDR3 protein: CASRYAGLAARTDTQYF
CDR3 DNA: TGTGCCAGCAGATATGCGGGACTAGCGGCACGCACAGATACGCAGTATTTT

V gene: TRBV7-2
D gene: TRBD1
clone size: many
CDR3 length: 14
J gene: TRBJ1-6
CDR3 protein: CASSLIDRGSPLHF
CDR3 DNA: TGTGCCAGCAGCTTAATAGACAGGGGTTCACCCCTCCACTTT

V gene: TRBV3-1
D gene: -
clone size: many
CDR3 length: 14
J gene: TRBJ1-2
CDR3 protein: CASSQDTGMEGYTF
CDR3 DNA: TGTGCCAGCAGCCAAGATACGGGGATGGAAGGCTACACCTTC

V gene: TRBV25-1
D gene: TRBD2
clone size: -
CDR3 length: 17
J gene: TRBJ2-1
CDR3 protein: CASSAGTSGGTDGEQFF
CDR3 DNA: TGTGCCAGCAGTGCGGGGACTAGCGGGGGGACTGATGGTGAGCAGTTCTTC

V gene: TRBV3-1
D gene: TRBD1
clone size: -
CDR3 length: 13
J gene: TRBJ1-2
CDR3 protein: CASSLQGQYGYTF
CDR3 DNA: TGTGCCAGCAGCCTACAGGGGCAATATGGCTACACCTTC

V gene: TRBV6-9
D gene: -
clone size: -
CDR3 length: 13
J gene: TRBJ1-4
CDR3 protein: CDSSFATNEKLFF
CDR3 DNA: TGTGACAGCAGTTTTGCAACTAATGAAAAACTGTTTTTT

V gene: TRBV20-1
D gene: -
clone size: many
CDR3 length: 13
J gene: TRBJ1-2
CDR3 protein: CSAPRGINYGYTF
CDR3 DNA: TGCAGTGCTCCCCGAGGGATAAACTATGGCTACACCTTC

V gene: TRBV19
D gene: TRBD1
clone size: many
CDR3 length: 12
J gene: TRBJ1-2
CDR3 protein: CATRQGLYGYTF
CDR3 DNA: TGTGCCACCCGACAGGGCCTATATGGCTACACCTTC

V gene: TRBV6-1
D gene: TRBD1
clone size: many
CDR3 length: 16
J gene: TRBJ2-7
CDR3 protein: CASSEFTGTGGSEQYF
CDR3 DNA: TGTGCCAGCAGTGAATTTACCGGGACAGGGGGTTCCGAGCAGTACTTC

V gene: TRBV15
D gene: TRBD2
clone size: many
CDR3 length: 17
J gene: TRBJ2-5
CDR3 protein: CATSRDRLAGLSETQYF
CDR3 DNA: TGTGCCACCAGCAGAGATCGACTAGCGGGGCTTAGTGAGACCCAGTACTTC

V gene: TRBV20-1
D gene: -
clone size: many
CDR3 length: 12
J gene: TRBJ2-5
CDR3 protein: CSAMAIRETQYF
CDR3 DNA: TGCAGTGCCATGGCGATACGGGAGACCCAGTACTTC

V gene: TRBV4-2
D gene: -
clone size: -
CDR3 length: 16
J gene: TRBJ1-5
CDR3 protein: CASSQGGARSNQPQHF
CDR3 DNA: TGTGCCAGCAGCCAAGGGGGGGCACGTAGCAATCAGCCCCAGCATTTT

V gene: TRBV5-1
D gene: TRBD2
clone size: -
CDR3 length: 14
J gene: TRBJ2-5
CDR3 protein: CASSFGTTQETQYF
CDR3 DNA: TGCGCCAGCAGCTTCGGGACTACACAAGAGACCCAGTACTTC

V gene: TRBV7-9
D gene: TRBD1
clone size: -
CDR3 length: 14
J gene: TRBJ1-2
CDR3 protein: CASSRVGTGDGYTF
CDR3 DNA: TGTGCCAGCAGCCGGGTTGGGACAGGGGATGGCTACACCTTC

V gene: TRBV20-1
D gene: -
clone size: -
CDR3 length: 17
J gene: TRBJ2-6
CDR3 protein: CSARRYLGRSGANVLTF
CDR3 DNA: TGCAGTGCTAGAAGATACCTCGGGCGCTCTGGGGCCAACGTCCTGACTTTC

V gene: TRBV7-9
D gene: -
clone size: -
CDR3 length: 14
J gene: TRBJ1-4
CDR3 protein: CASSLQTGTEKLFF
CDR3 DNA: TGTGCCAGCAGCTTACAGACCGGGACAGAAAAACTGTTTTTT

V gene: TRBV5-1
D gene: TRBD2
clone size: -
CDR3 length: 16
J gene: TRBJ2-7
CDR3 protein: CASSSTSGPLTYEQYF
CDR3 DNA: TGCGCCAGCAGCTCTACTAGCGGGCCCCTCACCTACGAGCAGTACTTC

V gene: TRBV12-3/TRBV12-4
D gene: -
clone size: -
CDR3 length: 14
J gene: TRBJ1-5
CDR3 protein: CASRGTFSNQPQHF
CDR3 DNA: TGTGCCAGCAGGGGGACCTTTAGCAATCAGCCCCAGCATTTT

V gene: TRBV7-2
D gene: -
clone size: -
CDR3 length: 15
J gene: TRBJ1-1
CDR3 protein: CASSPHGVPNTEAFF
CDR3 DNA: TGTGCCAGCAGCCCTCACGGGGTCCCGAACACTGAAGCTTTCTTT

V gene: TRBV12-3/TRBV12-4
D gene: TRBD2
clone size: many
CDR3 length: 15
J gene: TRBJ2-2
CDR3 protein: CASTPLAGAVEGLFF
CDR3 DNA: TGTGCCAGCACTCCACTAGCGGGGGCGGTTGAGGGGCTGTTTTTT

V gene: TRBV5-5
D gene: -
clone size: few
CDR3 length: 15
J gene: TRBJ2-2
CDR3 protein: CASSLGRPGGGELFF
CDR3 DNA: TGTGCCAGCAGCTTGGGGCGCCCTGGAGGGGGGGAGCTGTTTTTT

V gene: TRBV7-6
D gene: TRBD2
clone size: -
CDR3 length: 21
J gene: TRBJ2-7
CDR3 protein: CASSLGLGGAGVLWNTYEQYF
CDR3 DNA: TGTGCCAGCAGCTTGGGCCTGGGGGGAGCGGGAGTCTTATGGAATACCTACGAGCAGTACTTC

V gene: TRBV7-2
D gene: -
clone size: many
CDR3 length: 15
J gene: TRBJ1-4
CDR3 protein: CASSLGGANNEKLFF
CDR3 DNA: TGTGCCAGCAGCTTAGGAGGGGCGAACAATGAAAAACTGTTTTTT

V gene: TRBV12-3/TRBV12-4
D gene: -
clone size: many
CDR3 length: 17
J gene: TRBJ2-4
CDR3 protein: CASSLRGLAEAKNIQYF
CDR3 DNA: TGTGCCAGCAGTTTACGAGGGTTAGCGGAGGCCAAAAACATTCAGTACTTC

V gene: TRBV28
D gene: TRBD2
clone size: many
CDR3 length: 13
J gene: TRBJ2-7
CDR3 protein: CASVAGVINEQYF
CDR3 DNA: TGTGCCAGCGTGGCGGGAGTTATCAACGAGCAGTACTTC

V gene: TRBV4-1
D gene: TRBD2
clone size: -
CDR3 length: 15
J gene: TRBJ2-7
CDR3 protein: CASSQGLAGTYEQYF
CDR3 DNA: TGCGCCAGCAGCCAAGGACTAGCGGGGACCTACGAGCAGTACTTC

V gene: TRBV25-1
D gene: -
clone size: many
CDR3 length: 14
J gene: TRBJ1-2
CDR3 protein: CASSARGQGGGYTF
CDR3 DNA: TGTGCCAGCAGCGCCCGGGGGCAAGGCGGTGGCTACACCTTC

V gene: TRBV29-1
D gene: -
clone size: many
CDR3 length: 13
J gene: TRBJ2-5
CDR3 protein: CSVERGTGETQYF
CDR3 DNA: TGCAGCGTTGAACGGGGTACAGGAGAGACCCAGTACTTC

V gene: TRBV3-1
D gene: -
clone size: -
CDR3 length: 13
J gene: TRBJ2-7
CDR3 protein: CASSQFIGAEQYF
CDR3 DNA: TGTGCCAGCAGCCAATTTATCGGGGCCGAGCAGTACTTC

V gene: TRBV10-2
D gene: -
clone size: many
CDR3 length: 16
J gene: TRBJ2-2
CDR3 protein: CASSELGLTPTGELFF
CDR3 DNA: TGCGCCAGCAGTGAGCTAGGACTCACTCCTACCGGGGAGCTGTTTTTT

V gene: TRBV19
D gene: -
clone size: -
CDR3 length: 12
J gene: TRBJ1-1
CDR3 protein: CASLKRGTGAFF
CDR3 DNA: TGTGCCAGTCTCAAAAGAGGGACTGGAGCTTTCTTT

V gene: TRBV15
D gene: TRBD2
clone size: -
CDR3 length: 15
J gene: TRBJ2-5
CDR3 protein: CATSREAVAGGSQYF
CDR3 DNA: TGTGCCACCAGCAGAGAGGCGGTAGCGGGGGGGTCCCAGTACTTC

V gene: TRBV19
D gene: -
clone size: many
CDR3 length: 13
J gene: TRBJ1-1
CDR3 protein: CASSYQGGTEAFF
CDR3 DNA: TGTGCCAGTAGTTACCAGGGTGGGACTGAAGCTTTCTTT

V gene: TRBV28
D gene: -
clone size: many
CDR3 length: 15
J gene: TRBJ2-7
CDR3 protein: CASSPWTLRFYEQYF
CDR3 DNA: TGTGCCAGCAGTCCCTGGACACTTCGATTCTACGAGCAGTACTTC

V gene: TRBV6-1
D gene: -
clone size: few
CDR3 length: 9
J gene: TRBJ2-5
CDR3 protein: CASQETQYF
CDR3 DNA: TGTGCCAGTCAAGAGACCCAGTACTTC

V gene: TRBV6-1
D gene: TRBD2
clone size: few
CDR3 length: 17
J gene: TRBJ2-2
CDR3 protein: CASRGLSGALVTGELFF
CDR3 DNA: TGTGCCAGCAGAGGACTCAGCGGGGCCCTGGTCACCGGGGAGCTGTTTTTT

V gene: TRBV27
D gene: -
clone size: many
CDR3 length: 14
J gene: TRBJ2-7
CDR3 protein: CASSLSPRTYEQYF
CDR3 DNA: TGTGCCAGCAGTTTATCCCCTAGGACTTACGAGCAGTACTTC

V gene: TRBV28
D gene: -
clone size: -
CDR3 length: 17
J gene: TRBJ1-5
CDR3 protein: CASSILPQIHSNQPQHF
CDR3 DNA: TGTGCCAGCAGTATCCTTCCGCAGATTCATAGCAATCAGCCCCAGCATTTT

V gene: TRBV28
D gene: TRBD1
clone size: many
CDR3 length: 13
J gene: TRBJ1-5
CDR3 protein: CASRVPGQGSMHF
CDR3 DNA: TGTGCCAGCCGAGTCCCGGGACAGGGTAGTATGCATTTT

V gene: TRBV20-1
D gene: TRBD2
clone size: many
CDR3 length: 13
J gene: TRBJ2-5
CDR3 protein: CSASGLAGETQYF
CDR3 DNA: TGCAGTGCTAGCGGACTAGCGGGAGAGACCCAGTACTTC

V gene: TRBV5-5
D gene: TRBD1
clone size: many
CDR3 length: 15
J gene: TRBJ1-5
CDR3 protein: CASSGGQGVNQPQHF
CDR3 DNA: TGTGCCAGCAGCGGGGGACAGGGAGTAAACCAGCCCCAGCATTTT

V gene: TRBV20-1
D gene: -
clone size: -
CDR3 length: 13
J gene: TRBJ1-5
CDR3 protein: CSVQTDTNQPQHF
CDR3 DNA: TGCAGTGTTCAAACGGACACAAATCAGCCCCAGCATTTT

V gene: TRBV18
D gene: -
clone size: many
CDR3 length: 15
J gene: TRBJ2-5
CDR3 protein: CASSTQQGIQETQYF
CDR3 DNA: TGTGCCAGCTCAACCCAACAGGGAATCCAAGAGACCCAGTACTTC

V gene: TRBV5-1
D gene: TRBD1
clone size: -
CDR3 length: 14
J gene: TRBJ2-2
CDR3 protein: CASSWDSITGELFF
CDR3 DNA: TGCGCCAGCAGCTGGGACAGCATAACCGGGGAGCTGTTTTTT

V gene: TRBV7-2
D gene: -
clone size: -
CDR3 length: 13
J gene: TRBJ2-7
CDR3 protein: CASSLPGTPEQYF
CDR3 DNA: TGTGCCAGCAGCTTACCCGGGACCCCCGAGCAGTACTTC